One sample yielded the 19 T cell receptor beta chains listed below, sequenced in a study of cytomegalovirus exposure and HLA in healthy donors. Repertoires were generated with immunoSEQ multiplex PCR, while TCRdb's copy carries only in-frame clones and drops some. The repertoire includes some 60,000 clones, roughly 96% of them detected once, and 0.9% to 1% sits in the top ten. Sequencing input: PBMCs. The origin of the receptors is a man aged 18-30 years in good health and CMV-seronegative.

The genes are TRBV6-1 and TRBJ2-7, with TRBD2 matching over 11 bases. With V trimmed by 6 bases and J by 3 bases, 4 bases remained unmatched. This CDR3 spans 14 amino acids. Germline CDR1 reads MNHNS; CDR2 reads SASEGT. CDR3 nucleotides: TGTGCCAGCAGCCAGACTAGCGGGGACTACGAGCAGTACTTC. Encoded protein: CASSQTSGDYEQYF.

CDR3 nucleotides: TGCGCCAGCAGCTTTTTGTCAGAAGAAGAGACCCAGTACTTC. Translating gives CASSFLSEEETQYF. The V and J genes are TRBV5-1 and TRBJ2-5; D unclear. CDR3 length: 14 amino acids. V lost 2 bases and J lost 3, with 11 bases in between. CDR1 and CDR2 from the germline V gene are SGHRS and YFSETQ.

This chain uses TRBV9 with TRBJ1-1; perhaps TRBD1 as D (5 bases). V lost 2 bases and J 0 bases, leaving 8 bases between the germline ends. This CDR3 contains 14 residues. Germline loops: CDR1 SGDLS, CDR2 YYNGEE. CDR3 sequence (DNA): TGTGCCAGCAGCGTTACAGGCATGAACACTGAAGCTTTCTTT. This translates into CASSVTGMNTEAFF.

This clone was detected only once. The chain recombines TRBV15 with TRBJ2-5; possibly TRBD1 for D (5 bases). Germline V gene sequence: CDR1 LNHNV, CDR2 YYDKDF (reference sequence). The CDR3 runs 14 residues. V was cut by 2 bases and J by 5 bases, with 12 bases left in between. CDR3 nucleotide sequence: TGTGCCACCAGCAGACAGGGTAGCAGTGAGACCCAGTACTTC. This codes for CATSRQGSSETQYF. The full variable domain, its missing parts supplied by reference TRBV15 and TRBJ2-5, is DAMVIQNPRYQVTQFGKPVTLSCSQTLNHNVMYWYQQKSSQAPKLLFHYYDKDFNNEADTPDNFQSRRPNTSFCFLDIRSPGLGDTAMYLCATSRQGSSETQYFGPGTRLLVL.

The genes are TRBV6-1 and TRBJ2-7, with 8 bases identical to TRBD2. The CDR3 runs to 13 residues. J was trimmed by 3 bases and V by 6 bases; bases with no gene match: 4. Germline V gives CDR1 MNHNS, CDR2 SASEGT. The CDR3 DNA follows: TGTGCCAGCAGGATAGCGGGACGCTACGAGCAGTACTTC. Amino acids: CASRIAGRYEQYF.

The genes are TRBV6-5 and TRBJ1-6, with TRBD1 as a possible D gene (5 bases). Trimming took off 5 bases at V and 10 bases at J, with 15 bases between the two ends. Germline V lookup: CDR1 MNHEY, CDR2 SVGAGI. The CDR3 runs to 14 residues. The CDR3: CASSKARVRSPLHF. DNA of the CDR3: TGTGCCAGCAGTAAAGCCAGGGTAAGGTCACCCCTCCACTTT.

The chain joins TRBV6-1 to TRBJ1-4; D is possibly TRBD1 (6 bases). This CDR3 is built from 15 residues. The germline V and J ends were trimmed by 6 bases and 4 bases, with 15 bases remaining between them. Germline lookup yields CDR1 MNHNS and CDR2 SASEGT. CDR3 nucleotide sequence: TGTGCCAGCAGAGACGGGGGGGCGGGTAATGAAAAACTGTTTTTT. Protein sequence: CASRDGGAGNEKLFF.

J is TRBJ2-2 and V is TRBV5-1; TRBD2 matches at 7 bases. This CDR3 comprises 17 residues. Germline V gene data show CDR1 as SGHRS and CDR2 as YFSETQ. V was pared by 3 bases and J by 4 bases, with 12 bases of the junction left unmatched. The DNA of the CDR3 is TGCGCCAGCAGCTCCGGCGGTGGCGGGAGTCCCACCGGGGAGCTGTTTTTT. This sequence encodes CASSSGGGGSPTGELFF.

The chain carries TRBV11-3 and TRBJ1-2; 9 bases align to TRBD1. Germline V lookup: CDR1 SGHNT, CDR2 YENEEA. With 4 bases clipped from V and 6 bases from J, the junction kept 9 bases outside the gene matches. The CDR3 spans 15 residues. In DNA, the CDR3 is TGTGCCAGCAGCTCGATACACCGGGACAGGGATGGCTACACCTTC. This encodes CASSSIHRDRDGYTF. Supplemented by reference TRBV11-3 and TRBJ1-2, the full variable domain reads EAGVVQSPRYKIIEKKQPVAFWCNPISGHNTLYWYLQNLGQGPELLIRYENEEAVDDSQLPKDRFSAERLKGVDSTLKIQPAELGDSAVYLCASSSIHRDRDGYTFGSGTRLTVV.

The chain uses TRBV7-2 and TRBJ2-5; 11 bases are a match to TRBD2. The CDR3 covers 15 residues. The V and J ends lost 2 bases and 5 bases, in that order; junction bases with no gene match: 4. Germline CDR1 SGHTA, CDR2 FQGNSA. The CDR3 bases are TGTGCCAGCAGCTTAACTAGCGGGAGAGTTGAGACCCAGTACTTC. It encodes CASSLTSGRVETQYF.

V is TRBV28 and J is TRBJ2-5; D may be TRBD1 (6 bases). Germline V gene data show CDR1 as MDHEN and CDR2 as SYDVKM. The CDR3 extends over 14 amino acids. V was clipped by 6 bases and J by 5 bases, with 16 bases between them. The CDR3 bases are TGTGCCAGCAGAAACAGGGACCTAGGGGAGACCCAGTACTTC. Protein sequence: CASRNRDLGETQYF.

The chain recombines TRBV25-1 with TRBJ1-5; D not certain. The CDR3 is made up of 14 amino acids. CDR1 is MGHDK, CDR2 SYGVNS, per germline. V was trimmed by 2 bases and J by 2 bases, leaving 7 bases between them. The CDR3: CASSEMRGNQPQHF. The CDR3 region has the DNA TGTGCCAGCAGTGAAATGCGGGGCAATCAGCCCCAGCATTTT.

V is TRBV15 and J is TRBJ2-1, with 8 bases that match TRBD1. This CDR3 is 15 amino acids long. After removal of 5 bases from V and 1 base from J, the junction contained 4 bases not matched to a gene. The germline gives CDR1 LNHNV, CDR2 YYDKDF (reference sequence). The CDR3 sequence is CATSGGQGSYNEQFF. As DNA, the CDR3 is TGTGCCACCAGCGGCGGACAGGGATCCTACAATGAGCAGTTCTTC.

CDR3 loop: CASSQSRQTYEQYF. The CDR3 nucleotides read TGCGCCAGCAGCCAAAGCCGACAGACCTACGAGCAGTACTTC. J is TRBJ2-7 and V is TRBV4-1, with D possibly matching TRBD1 (5 bases). Trimming took off 2 bases at V and 2 bases at J, with 10 bases between the two ends. CDR3 length equals 14 residues. Germline V lookup: CDR1 MGHRA, CDR2 YSYEKL.

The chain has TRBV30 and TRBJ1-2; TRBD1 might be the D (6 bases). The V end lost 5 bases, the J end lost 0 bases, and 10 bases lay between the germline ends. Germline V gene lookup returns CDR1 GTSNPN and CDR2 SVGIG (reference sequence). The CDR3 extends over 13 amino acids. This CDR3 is CAWGTPANYGYTF. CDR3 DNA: TGTGCCTGGGGGACACCAGCTAACTATGGCTACACCTTC.

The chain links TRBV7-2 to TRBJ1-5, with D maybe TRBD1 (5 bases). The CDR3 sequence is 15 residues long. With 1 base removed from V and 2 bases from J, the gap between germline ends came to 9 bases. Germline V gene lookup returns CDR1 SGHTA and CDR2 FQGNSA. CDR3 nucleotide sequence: TGTGCCAGCAGCTTAGGCTGGGGGGGCAATCAGCCCCAGCATTTT. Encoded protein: CASSLGWGGNQPQHF.

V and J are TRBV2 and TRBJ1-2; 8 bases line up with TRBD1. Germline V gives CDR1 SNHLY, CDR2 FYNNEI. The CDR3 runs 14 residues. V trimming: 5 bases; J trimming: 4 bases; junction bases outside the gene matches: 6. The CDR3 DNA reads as TGTGCCAGCAGTCCGGACAGGGACGCCTATGGCTACACCTTC. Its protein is CASSPDRDAYGYTF. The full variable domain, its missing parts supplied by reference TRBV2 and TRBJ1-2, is EPEVTQTPSHQVTQMGQEVILRCVPISNHLYFYWYRQILGQKVEFLVSFYNNEISEKSEIFDDQFSVERPDGSNFTLKIRSTKLEDSAMYFCASSPDRDAYGYTFGSGTRLTVV.

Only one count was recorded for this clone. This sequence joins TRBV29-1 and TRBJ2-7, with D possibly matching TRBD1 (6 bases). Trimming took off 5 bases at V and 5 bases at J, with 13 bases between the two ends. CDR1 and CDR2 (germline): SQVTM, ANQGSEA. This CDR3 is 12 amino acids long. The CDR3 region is CSVRRQDHEQYF. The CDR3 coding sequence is TGCAGCGTTAGACGACAGGACCACGAGCAGTACTTC.

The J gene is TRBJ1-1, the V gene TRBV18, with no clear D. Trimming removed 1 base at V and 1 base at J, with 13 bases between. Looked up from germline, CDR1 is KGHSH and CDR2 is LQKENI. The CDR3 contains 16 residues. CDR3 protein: CASSPLSDAENTEAFF. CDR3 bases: TGTGCCAGCTCACCACTGTCTGATGCAGAGAACACTGAAGCTTTCTTT.